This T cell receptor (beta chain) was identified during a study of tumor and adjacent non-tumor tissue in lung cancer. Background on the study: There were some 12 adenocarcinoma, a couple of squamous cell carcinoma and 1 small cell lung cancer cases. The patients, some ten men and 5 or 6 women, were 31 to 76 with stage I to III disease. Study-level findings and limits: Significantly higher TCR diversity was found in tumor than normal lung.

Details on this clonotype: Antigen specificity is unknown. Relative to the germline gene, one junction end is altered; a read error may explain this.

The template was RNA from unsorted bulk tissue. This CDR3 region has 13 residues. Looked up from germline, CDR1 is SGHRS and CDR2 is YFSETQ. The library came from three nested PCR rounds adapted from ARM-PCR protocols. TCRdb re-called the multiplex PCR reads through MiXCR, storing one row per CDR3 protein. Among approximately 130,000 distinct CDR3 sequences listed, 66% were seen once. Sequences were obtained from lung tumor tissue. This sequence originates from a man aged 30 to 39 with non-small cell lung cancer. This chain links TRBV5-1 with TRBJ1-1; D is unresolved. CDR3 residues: CVSSSTGSAEAFF. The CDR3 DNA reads TGCGTCAGCAGCTCGACGGGTAGCGCTGAAGCTTTCTTT.